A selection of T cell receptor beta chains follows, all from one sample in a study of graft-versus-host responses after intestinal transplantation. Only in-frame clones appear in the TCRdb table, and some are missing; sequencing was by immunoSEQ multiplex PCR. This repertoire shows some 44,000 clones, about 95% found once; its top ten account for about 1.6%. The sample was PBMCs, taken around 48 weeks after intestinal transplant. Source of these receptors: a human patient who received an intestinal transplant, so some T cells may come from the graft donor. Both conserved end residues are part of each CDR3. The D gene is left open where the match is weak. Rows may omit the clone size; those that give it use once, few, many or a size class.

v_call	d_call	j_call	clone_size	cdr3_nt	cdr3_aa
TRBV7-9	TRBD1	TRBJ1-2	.	TGTGCCAGCAGCGACTGGACAGGTGGGAACTATGGCTACACCTTC	CASSDWTGGNYGYTF
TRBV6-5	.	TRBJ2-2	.	TGTGCCAGCCGGGAGACCGGGGAGCTGTTTTTT	CASRETGELFF
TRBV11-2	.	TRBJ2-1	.	TGTGCCAGCAGCTTAGACAGGATCGACAATGAGCAGTTCTTC	CASSLDRIDNEQFF
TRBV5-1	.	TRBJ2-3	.	TGCGCCAGCAGCTTGCGATCGGGGTCAAGCACAGATACGCAGTATTTT	CASSLRSGSSTDTQYF
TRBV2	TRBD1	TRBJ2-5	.	TGTGCCAGCAGGAACAGGGGTGGGGAGACCCAGTACTTC	CASRNRGGETQYF
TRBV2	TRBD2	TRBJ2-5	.	TGTGCCAGCAGTGCTAGCGGGGGGGCCCCAGAGACCCAGTACTTC	CASSASGGAPETQYF
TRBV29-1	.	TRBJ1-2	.	TGCAGCGTGGCGGGGACCTACGGCTACACCTTC	CSVAGTYGYTF
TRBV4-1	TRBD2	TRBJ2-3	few	TGCGCCAGCAGCCATGCCGGGGGCGGGGGGGGCACAGATACGCAGTATTTT	CASSHAGGGGGTDTQYF
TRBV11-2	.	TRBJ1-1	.	TGTGCCAGCAGCTTCTACAGGGTGGGAACTGAAGCTTTCTTT	CASSFYRVGTEAFF
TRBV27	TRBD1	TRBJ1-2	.	TGTGCCAGCAGTTATACCCTAGCCGGGGACAGTCCTAACTATGGCTACACCTTC	CASSYTLAGDSPNYGYTF
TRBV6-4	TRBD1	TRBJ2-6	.	TGTGCCAGCAGCGCCGGGACAGGGCCCTTGGGGGCCAACGTCCTGACTTTC	CASSAGTGPLGANVLTF
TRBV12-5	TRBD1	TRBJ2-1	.	TGTGCTAGTGTCTCAAAACAGGGGTACTCCTACAATGAGCAGTTCTTC	CASVSKQGYSYNEQFF
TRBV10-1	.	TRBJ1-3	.	TGCGCCAGCAGGGGTCCTAGCTCTGGAAACACCATATATTTT	CASRGPSSGNTIYF
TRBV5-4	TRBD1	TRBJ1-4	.	TGTGCCAGCAGCAACCGGGACAGACGTGTTACGGCTAATGAAAAACTGTTTTTT	CASSNRDRRVTANEKLFF
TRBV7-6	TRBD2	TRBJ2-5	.	TGTGCCAGCAGCTTAGGCGGGAGGGCCGAAGAGACCCAGTACTTC	CASSLGGRAEETQYF
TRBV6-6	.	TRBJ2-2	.	TGTGCCAGCAGCCCGCACATAGCGAACACCGGGGAGCTGTTTTTT	CASSPHIANTGELFF
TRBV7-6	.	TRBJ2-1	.	TGTGCCAGCAGCTTAGCCCAACTGAGTGGTGAGCAGTTCTTC	CASSLAQLSGEQFF
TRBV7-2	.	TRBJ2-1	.	TGTGCCAGCAAAAAGCGGCCAATCTCCTACAATGAGCAGTTCTTC	CASKKRPISYNEQFF
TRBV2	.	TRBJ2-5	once	TGTGCCAGCAGTGAGTGGGGCGGACAAGAGACCCAGTACTTC	CASSEWGGQETQYF
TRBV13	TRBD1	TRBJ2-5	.	TGTGCCAGCAGTTCCTCAGGGGGCTTAACGGGGGAGACCCAGTACTTC	CASSSSGGLTGETQYF
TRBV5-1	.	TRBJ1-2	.	TGCGCCAGCAGCTTGATGGGGTCCAGGGCGGGGAACTATGGCTACACCTTC	CASSLMGSRAGNYGYTF
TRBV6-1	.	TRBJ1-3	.	TGTGCCAGCAGTGAAGTGGGATACACCATATATTTT	CASSEVGYTIYF
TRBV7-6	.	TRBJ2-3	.	TGTGCCAGCAGCTTAGCCAACCTTGGGAGTATAGATACGCAGTATTTT	CASSLANLGSIDTQYF
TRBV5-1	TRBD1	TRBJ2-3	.	TGCGCCAGCAGCGCCGGGACAGAAATAGCCACAGATACGCAGTATTTT	CASSAGTEIATDTQYF
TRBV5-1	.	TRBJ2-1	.	TGCGCCAGCAGAAGCTCCTACAATGAGCAGTTCTTC	CASRSSYNEQFF
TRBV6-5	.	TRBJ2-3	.	TGTGCCAGCGGAATAGGGGATACGCAGTATTTT	CASGIGDTQYF
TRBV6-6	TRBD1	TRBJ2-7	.	TGTGCCAGCAGTTACCCCCCGGGACAGTCCTACGAGCAGTACTTC	CASSYPPGQSYEQYF
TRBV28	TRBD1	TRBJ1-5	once	TGTGCCAGCAGTTTCCTACAGGGGCCATTCGATTATAGCAATCAGCCCCAGCATTTT	CASSFLQGPFDYSNQPQHF
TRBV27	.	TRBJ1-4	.	TGTGCCAGTGGGGAGATAACTAATGAAAAACTGTTTTTT	CASGEITNEKLFF
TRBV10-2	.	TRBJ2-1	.	TGCGCCAGCAGTGGAGAAGGAGTAACCTACAATGAGCAGTTCTTC	CASSGEGVTYNEQFF
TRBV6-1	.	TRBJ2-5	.	TGTGCCAGCAGTGAATTACGGGTTTGGTTAGTCGAGACCCAGTACTTC	CASSELRVWLVETQYF
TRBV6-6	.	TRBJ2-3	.	TGTGCCAGCAGTTTAGAGGCGACAGATACGCAGTATTTT	CASSLEATDTQYF